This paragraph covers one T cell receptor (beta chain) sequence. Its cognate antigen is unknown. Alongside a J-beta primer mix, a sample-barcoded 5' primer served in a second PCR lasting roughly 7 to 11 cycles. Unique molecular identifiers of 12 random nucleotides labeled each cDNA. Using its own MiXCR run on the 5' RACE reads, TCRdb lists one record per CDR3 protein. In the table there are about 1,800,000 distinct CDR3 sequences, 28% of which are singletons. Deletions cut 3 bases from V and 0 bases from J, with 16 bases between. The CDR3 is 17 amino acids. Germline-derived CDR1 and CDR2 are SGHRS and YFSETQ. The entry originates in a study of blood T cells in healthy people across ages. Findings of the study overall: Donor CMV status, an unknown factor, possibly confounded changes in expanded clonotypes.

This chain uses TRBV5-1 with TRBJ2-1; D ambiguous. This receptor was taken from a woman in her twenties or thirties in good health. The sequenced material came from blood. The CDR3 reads CASSSTRGGISYNEQFF. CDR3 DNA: TGCGCCAGCAGCTCCACACGAGGCGGTATCTCCTACAATGAGCAGTTCTTC.